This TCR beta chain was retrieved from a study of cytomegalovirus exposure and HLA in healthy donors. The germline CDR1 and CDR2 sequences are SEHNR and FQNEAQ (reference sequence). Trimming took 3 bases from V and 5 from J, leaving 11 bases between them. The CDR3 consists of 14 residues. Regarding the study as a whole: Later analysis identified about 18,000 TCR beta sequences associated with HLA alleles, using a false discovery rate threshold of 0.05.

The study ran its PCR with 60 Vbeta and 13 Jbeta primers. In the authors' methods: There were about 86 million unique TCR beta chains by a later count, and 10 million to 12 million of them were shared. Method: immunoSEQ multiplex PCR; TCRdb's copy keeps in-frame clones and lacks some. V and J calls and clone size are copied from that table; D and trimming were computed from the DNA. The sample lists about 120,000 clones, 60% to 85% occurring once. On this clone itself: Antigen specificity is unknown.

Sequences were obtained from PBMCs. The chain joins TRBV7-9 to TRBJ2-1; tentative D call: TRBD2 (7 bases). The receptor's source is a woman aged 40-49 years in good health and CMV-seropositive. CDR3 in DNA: TGTGCCAGCAGCTTTGAGGGGGGGCACAATGAGCAGTTCTTC. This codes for CASSFEGGHNEQFF.